This T cell receptor beta chain was obtained from a study of T cell responses to AZD1222 COVID-19 vaccine. This CDR3 has 15 residues. Germline V gene sequence: CDR1 MDHEN, CDR2 SYDVKM. V was pared by 7 bases and J by 0 bases, with 16 bases between. Only in-frame clones appear in the TCRdb table, and some are missing; sequencing was by immunoSEQ multiplex PCR. Altogether 150,000 to 200,000 clones are present, approximately 90% being singletons, with the ten largest covering roughly 1.2%. Worth noting for this clone: The antigen is unknown.

Whole-study results and caveats: As reported, nearly half of all spike-specific TCRs target variant regions that are unmutated. The sample set comprised mostly white British donors with more females, and clonal diversity was possibly underestimated.

The sequencing here drew on peripheral blood, taken 28 days after the second AZD1222 dose. This rearrangement joins TRBV28 to TRBJ2-7, with a tentative D call TRBD1 (6 bases). This clonotype was obtained from an adult who received the AZD1222 COVID-19 vaccine. CDR3 in amino acids: CASKTQQGISYEQYF. The CDR3 DNA reads as TGTGCCAGCAAGACCCAACAGGGAATCTCCTACGAGCAGTACTTC.